The next 14 T cell receptor beta chains were all read from a single sample in a study of tumor-infiltrating lymphocytes in oesophageal squamous cell carcinoma. TCRdb re-called the PCR reads with MiXCR, one entry per CDR3 protein. The sample lists some 10,000 distinct CDR3 sequences, roughly 53% occurring once. The sequencing sample was made of esophageal tumor tissue. Receptors were obtained from a male donor with esophageal squamous cell carcinoma.

The chain employs TRBV6-1 and TRBJ2-7; maybe TRBD1 (6 bases). CDR3 length equals 14 residues. Trimming took 1 base from V and 10 from J, leaving 17 bases between them. The germline CDR1 and CDR2 sequences are MNHNS and SASEGT. The CDR3 is CASSEGATGQSQYF. The CDR3 nucleotides are TGTGCCAGCAGTGAAGGTGCTACAGGGCAATCTCAGTACTTC.

The chain employs TRBV12-3 or TRBV12-4 and TRBJ1-5; no firm D call. This CDR3 comprises 12 residues. V shed 1 base and J shed 5 bases, with 3 bases lying between them. The CDR3, as DNA: TGTGCCAGCAGTTTAGGGGATCAGCCCCAGCATTTT. It yields the protein CASSLGDQPQHF.

The V gene is TRBV7-3, the J gene TRBJ2-5, with 14 nucleotides matching TRBD2. The J call may be mistaken, given a closer DNA end match to TRBJ2-1. The CDR3 is made up of 17 amino acids. Germline V gene lookup returns CDR1 SGHTA and CDR2 FQGTGA. The CDR3 coding sequence is TGTGCCAGCAGCTCGGGACTAGCGGGAGATTTCGGCAATGAGCAGTTCTTC. It encodes CASSSGLAGDFGNEQFF.

This clonotype was recorded at least ten times. The V call is TRBV11-2, the J call TRBJ2-5; 9 bases match TRBD2. This CDR3 has 18 residues. After removal of 5 bases from V and 5 bases from J, the junction contained 18 bases not matched to a gene. Germline lookup yields CDR1 SGHAT and CDR2 FQNNGV. The CDR3 is CASSPTPSVAGEGETQYF. CDR3 nucleotide sequence: TGTGCCAGCAGCCCCACCCCGTCCGTAGCGGGAGAAGGGGAGACCCAGTACTTC.

This chain links TRBV12-3 or TRBV12-4 with TRBJ2-5; 8 nucleotides line up with TRBD1. The last part of the DNA fits TRBJ2-1 better; the J call may be wrong. This CDR3 is built from 14 residues. The CDR3 DNA reads as TGTGCCAGCAGTTTAGATGACAGGGGCATTGAGCAGTTCTTC. Amino acid sequence: CASSLDDRGIEQFF.

The chain is built from TRBV6-1 and TRBJ2-1; D may be TRBD2 (5 bases). The DNA end is a closer match to TRBJ2-4, so the J assignment may be wrong. CDR1 is MNHNS and CDR2 is SASEGT in the germline V gene. The CDR3 runs to 13 residues. The CDR3 nucleotides read TGTGCCAGTGCTAAGCAAGCGGAAAACATTCAGTACTTC. Its protein is CASAKQAENIQYF.

This clonotype was picked up many times. One base away lies a much larger clone, so this may be a sequencing read error. The chain recombines TRBV5-5 with TRBJ2-5; 11 bases line up with TRBD2. There are 14 residues in the CDR3. Trimming at V came to 1 base and at J to 11 bases, leaving 7 bases not matched to a gene. Germline assignment: CDR1 SGHKS and CDR2 YYEKEE (reference sequence). The CDR3 nucleotides are TGTGCCAGCAGCTTGACTAGCGGGAGCGGTGAGCAGTACTTC. Protein sequence: CASSLTSGSGEQYF. The whole variable domain, filled in from reference TRBV5-5 and TRBJ2-5, reads DAGVTQSPTHLIKTRGQQVTLRCSPISGHKSVSWYQQVLGQGPQFIFQYYEKEERGRGNFPDRFSARQFPNYSSELNVNALLLGDSALYLCASSLTSGSGEQYFGPGTRLLVL.

This clonotype was observed a few times. This chain uses TRBV29-1 with TRBJ1-5; maybe TRBD1 (5 bases). V was pared by 4 bases and J by 0 bases, with 7 bases between. CDR1 and CDR2 from the germline V gene are SQVTM and ANQGSEA. The CDR3 covers 13 residues. This CDR3 reads CSVVGDSNQPQHF. In nucleotides, the CDR3 is TGCAGCGTTGTAGGGGATAGCAATCAGCCCCAGCATTTT.

The chain uses TRBV7-8 and TRBJ2-7; D may be TRBD1 or TRBD2 (5 bases each). This CDR3 spans 15 amino acids. Per germline, CDR1 SGHVS and CDR2 FQNEAQ. V lost 7 bases, J lost 0 bases, and 16 bases lay in between. The CDR3 spells CASTGFQGPSYEQYF. The CDR3 DNA is TGTGCCAGCACCGGTTTTCAGGGACCCTCCTACGAGCAGTACTTC. Filled out from reference TRBV7-8 and TRBJ2-7, the complete variable domain reads GAGVSQSPRYKVAKRGQDVALRCDPISGHVSLFWYQQALGQGPEFLTYFQNEAQLDKSGLPSDRFFAERPEGSVSTLKIQRTQQEDSAVYLCASTGFQGPSYEQYFGPGTRLTVT.

The chain combines TRBV7-2 with TRBJ2-3; 9 nucleotides agree with TRBD2. The DNA end favors TRBJ2-7, so the J call may be wrong. In germline, CDR1 is SGHTA, CDR2 FQGNSA. The CDR3 sequence is 14 residues long. The CDR3 coding sequence is TGTGCCAGCAGCCGACTAGCGGATGTTGGGGAGCAGTACTTC. Its translation is CASSRLADVGEQYF.

The chain combines TRBV6-1 with TRBJ1-4; maybe TRBD1 (6 bases). Germline values: CDR1 MNHNS, CDR2 SASEGT. V was clipped by 5 bases and J by 8 bases, with 12 bases between them. The CDR3 has 13 residues. The CDR3 sequence is CASSLDRLEKLFF. DNA of the CDR3: TGTGCCAGCAGTTTAGACAGGTTAGAAAAACTGTTTTTT.

The DNA for the CDR3 is TGTGCCATCAGCGACGGTCCTAATCAGCCCCAGCATTTT. It specifies CAISDGPNQPQHF. This chain connects TRBV10-3 to TRBJ1-5; no clear D gene. The ends were cut back, 6 bases at V and 4 bases at J, with 10 bases in the middle. CDR1 is ENHRY, CDR2 SYGVKD, per germline. CDR3 length: 13 residues.

This clonotype was seen more than once but under ten times. The chain recombines TRBV7-9 with TRBJ2-7; D ambiguous. Germline values: CDR1 SEHNR, CDR2 FQNEAQ (reference sequence). The CDR3 covers 12 residues. The germline V and J ends were trimmed by 5 bases and 3 bases, with 8 bases remaining between them. Here the CDR3 DNA reads TGTGCCAGCAGCACATCAAACTACGAGCAGTACTTC. This sequence encodes CASSTSNYEQYF.

This clonotype was counted once. The chain links TRBV7-2 to TRBJ1-5; D is ambiguous. The CDR3 is made up of 13 amino acids. Looked up from germline, CDR1 is SGHTA and CDR2 is FQGNSA. V lost 0 bases to trimming and J lost 4 bases, with 4 bases between them. In DNA form, the CDR3 reads TGTGCCAGCAGCTTAGCCGTAAATCAGCCCCAGCATTTT. This translates into CASSLAVNQPQHF. Full variable domain (missing parts from reference TRBV7-2 and TRBJ1-5): GAGVSQSPSNKVTEKGKDVELRCDPISGHTALYWYRQSLGQGLEFLIYFQGNSAPDKSGLPSDRFSAERTGGSVSTLTIQRTQQEDSAVYLCASSLAVNQPQHFGDGTRLSIL.